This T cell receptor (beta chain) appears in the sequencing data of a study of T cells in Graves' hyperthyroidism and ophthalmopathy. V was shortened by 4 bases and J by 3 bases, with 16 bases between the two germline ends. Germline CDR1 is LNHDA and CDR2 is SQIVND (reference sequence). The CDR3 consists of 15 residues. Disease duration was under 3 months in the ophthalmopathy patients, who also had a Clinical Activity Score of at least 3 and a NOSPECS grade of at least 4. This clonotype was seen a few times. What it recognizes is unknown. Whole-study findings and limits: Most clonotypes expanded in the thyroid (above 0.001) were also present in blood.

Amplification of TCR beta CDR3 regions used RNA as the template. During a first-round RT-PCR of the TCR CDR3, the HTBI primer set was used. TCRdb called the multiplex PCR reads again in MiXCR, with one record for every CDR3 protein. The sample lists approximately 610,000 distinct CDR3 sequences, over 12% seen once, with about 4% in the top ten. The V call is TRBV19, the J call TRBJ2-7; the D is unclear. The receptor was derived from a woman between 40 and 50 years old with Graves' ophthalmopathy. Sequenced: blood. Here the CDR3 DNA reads TGTGCCAGTAGTAAAGGGTGGCAGTCTAACTACGAGCAGTACTTC. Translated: CASSKGWQSNYEQYF. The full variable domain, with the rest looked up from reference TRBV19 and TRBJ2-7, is DGGITQSPKYLFRKEGQNVTLSCEQNLNHDAMYWYRQDPGQGLRLIYYSQIVNDFQKGDIAEGYSVSREKKESFPLTVTSAQKNPTAFYLCASSKGWQSNYEQYFGPGTRLTVT.